Following are 2 T cell receptor beta chains from one sample sequenced in a study of CD8+ T cells in alopecia areata. cDNA serving as the sequencing template came from extracted, reverse transcribed RNA. The assay was immunoSEQ multiplex PCR, and TCRdb's table has in-frame clones only and misses some. The sample holds about 120,000 clones, less than 80% seen once. Sequenced: CD4+ T cells sorted from blood. Receptors originate from a human donor in good health.

This chain connects TRBV27 to TRBJ1-1; D remains ambiguous. Trimming pared 3 bases from V and 1 base from J, leaving 9 bases between. The germline V gene encodes CDR1 MNHEY and CDR2 SMNVEV (reference sequence). The length of the CDR3 is 14 residues. Here the CDR3 DNA reads TGTGCCAGCAGTTTTCATCGTTCGAACACTGAAGCTTTCTTT. Residues: CASSFHRSNTEAFF.

In DNA form, the CDR3 reads TGTGCCAGCAGCTTGTCCAGGACACATGAGTACACTGAAGCTTTCTTT. Translating gives CASSLSRTHEYTEAFF. The chain combines TRBV5-4 with TRBJ1-1; D perhaps matches TRBD1 (5 bases). This CDR3 is 16 amino acids long. Germline V CDR1 and CDR2: SGHNT, YYREEE (reference sequence). The V and J ends lost 1 base and 3 bases respectively, with 16 bases between them.